The 10 T cell receptor beta chains in this list originate from one sample, sequenced in a study of shared clonotypes between healthy human individuals. The protocol was immunoSEQ multiplex PCR, while the TCRdb copy is restricted to in-frame clones and leaves out a portion. The profile shows around 2,100,000 clones, approximately 94% of them singletons. It was CD45RO-negative cells, positively selected for CCR7, that made up naive CD8 cells, with terminally differentiated effector memory CD45RA+ cells excluded. Sequenced material: naive CD8+ T cells sorted from blood. These receptor sequences come from a young man in good health.

The chain uses TRBV19 and TRBJ2-7; D gene unclear. CDR1 and CDR2 from the germline V gene are LNHDA and SQIVND (reference sequence). The V gene lost 3 bases and the J gene lost 4 bases, with 10 bases spanning the gap. CDR3 size: 13 residues. The CDR3 protein is CASSITALYEQYF. In nucleotides, the CDR3 is TGTGCCAGTAGTATCACAGCTTTGTACGAGCAGTACTTC.

V and J are TRBV5-4 and TRBJ1-1; unclear D gene. CDR3 length: 12 amino acids. The ends were cut back, 4 bases at V and 2 bases at J, with 6 bases in the middle. Per germline, CDR1 SGHNT and CDR2 YYREEE (reference sequence). The CDR3 region is CASSETNTEAFF. The CDR3 nucleotides are TGTGCCAGCAGCGAAACTAACACTGAAGCTTTCTTT. Variable domain in full (rest from reference TRBV5-4 and TRBJ1-1): ETGVTQSPTHLIKTRGQQVTLRCSSQSGHNTVSWYQQALGQGPQFIFQYYREEENGRGNFPPRFSGLQFPNYSSELNVNALELDDSALYLCASSETNTEAFFGQGTRLTVV.

The chain links TRBV4-3 to TRBJ1-6; a weak D match, TRBD1 (5 bases). V was pared by 1 base and J by 11 bases, with 12 bases between. Germline CDR1 is LGHNA and CDR2 is YSLEER. CDR3 length: 14 amino acids. CDR3 amino acids: CASSQGQGITPLHF. The DNA for the CDR3 is TGCGCCAGCAGCCAAGGCCAGGGAATAACACCCCTCCACTTT.

The chain employs TRBV7-9 and TRBJ2-7, with 13 bases identical to TRBD2. The CDR3 totals 16 residues. V lost 1 base to trimming and J lost 4 bases; unmatched junction nucleotides: 4. Germline V gives CDR1 SEHNR, CDR2 FQNEAQ (reference sequence). The CDR3 coding sequence is TGTGCCAGCAGCTTAGAACTAGCGGGGGGGTCTTACGAGCAGTACTTC. Protein: CASSLELAGGSYEQYF.

The genes are TRBV7-9 and TRBJ2-2; TRBD2 aligns across 10 bases. CDR3 size: 16 residues. V was clipped by 4 bases and J by 3 bases; unmatched bases: 5. Germline assignment: CDR1 SEHNR and CDR2 FQNEAQ (reference sequence). The CDR3 nucleotides are TGTGCCAGCAGCTATAGCGGGGGGTTGGACACCGGGGAGCTGTTTTTT. It encodes CASSYSGGLDTGELFF.

The chain recombines TRBV7-9 with TRBJ1-1, with D maybe TRBD1 (5 bases). Germline-derived CDR1 and CDR2 are SEHNR and FQNEAQ (reference sequence). Trimming removed 5 bases from V and 6 bases from J, with 10 bases in between. There are 12 residues in the CDR3. In DNA, the CDR3 is TGTGCCAGCAGCGTTGGGGGTGCTGAAGCTTTCTTT. Amino acids: CASSVGGAEAFF.

The chain couples TRBV29-1 to TRBJ2-3; 7 bases line up with TRBD2. CDR1 and CDR2 (germline): SQVTM, ANQGSEA. With V trimmed by 5 bases and J by 4 bases, 12 bases remained unmatched. The CDR3 runs 15 residues. DNA for the CDR3: TGCAGCGTTTGTCTGTTAGCGGGTGTCGCAGATACGCAGTATTTT. Its translation: CSVCLLAGVADTQYF.

This chain joins TRBV10-3 and TRBJ2-2, with 13 bases identical to TRBD2. Germline V gene lookup returns CDR1 ENHRY and CDR2 SYGVKD. The CDR3 contains 16 residues. The V gene end was trimmed by 7 bases and the J gene end by 4 bases; junction bases not matched to a gene: 6. The CDR3 nucleotides read TGTGCCATCAAGGGACTAGCGGGATTGGGCACCGGGGAGCTGTTTTTT. Encoded protein: CAIKGLAGLGTGELFF.

V usage is TRBV9 and J usage is TRBJ2-5, with TRBD2 matching 10 bases. The germline CDR1 and CDR2 sequences are SGDLS and YYNGEE. This CDR3 comprises 15 residues. The J segment lost 5 bases and the V segment lost 4 bases, leaving 8 bases of the junction unmatched. DNA of the CDR3: TGTGCCAGCAGCCCGAGCGGGAGGGCTGGGGAGACCCAGTACTTC. Translated, it gives CASSPSGRAGETQYF.

This chain links TRBV19 with TRBJ1-1; no firm D call. Per germline, CDR1 LNHDA and CDR2 SQIVND (reference sequence). V shed 10 bases and J shed 3 bases, with 21 bases lying between them. The CDR3 sequence is 15 residues long. In nucleotides, the CDR3 is TGTGCCACCTTTGGTTTGGGTCAGCTAGACACTGAAGCTTTCTTT. Its protein is CATFGLGQLDTEAFF.